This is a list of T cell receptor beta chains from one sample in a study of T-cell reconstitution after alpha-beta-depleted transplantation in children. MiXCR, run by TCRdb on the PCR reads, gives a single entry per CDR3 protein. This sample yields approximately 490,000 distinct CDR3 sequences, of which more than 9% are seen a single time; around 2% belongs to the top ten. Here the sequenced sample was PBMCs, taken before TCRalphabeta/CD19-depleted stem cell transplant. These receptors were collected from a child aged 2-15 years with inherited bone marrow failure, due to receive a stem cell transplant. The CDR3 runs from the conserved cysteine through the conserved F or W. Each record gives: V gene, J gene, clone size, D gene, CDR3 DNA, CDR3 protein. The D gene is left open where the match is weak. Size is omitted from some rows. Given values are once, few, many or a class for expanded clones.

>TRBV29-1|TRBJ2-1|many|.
TGCAGCGTTGACAGGAGCTCCTACAATGAGCAGTTCTTC
CSVDRSSYNEQFF
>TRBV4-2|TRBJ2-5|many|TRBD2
TGTGCCAGCAGCCTAAGCCCAGCGGGGGGTCGGGAGACCCAGTACTTC
CASSLSPAGGRETQYF
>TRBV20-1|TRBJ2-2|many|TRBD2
TGCAGTGCTAGAGATCTACAAAGCGGGAGCTGGACCGGGGAGCTGTTTTTT
CSARDLQSGSWTGELFF
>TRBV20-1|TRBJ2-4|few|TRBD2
TGCAGTGCTAGATTAGCGGGAGCTCGTAACATTCAGTACTTC
CSARLAGARNIQYF
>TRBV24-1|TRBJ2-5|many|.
TGTGCCACCAGTGATCCACAGGGACCGGAGACCCAGTACTTC
CATSDPQGPETQYF
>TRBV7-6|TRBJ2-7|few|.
TGTGCCAGCAGCCCCGTACACGGTTACGAGCAGTACTTC
CASSPVHGYEQYF
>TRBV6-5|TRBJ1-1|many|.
TGTGCCAGCAGTTCATGGGGGCTTCGCACTGAAGCTTTCTTT
CASSSWGLRTEAFF
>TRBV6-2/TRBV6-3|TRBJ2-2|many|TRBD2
TGTGCCAGCAGTTACCCCCGCCTTAGCGGGGGGAACACCGGGGAGCTGTTTTTT
CASSYPRLSGGNTGELFF
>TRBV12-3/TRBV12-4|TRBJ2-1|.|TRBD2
TGTGCCAGCAGTTGGACTAGCTTCCCCTACAATGAGCAGTTCTTC
CASSWTSFPYNEQFF
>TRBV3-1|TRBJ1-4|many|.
TGTGCCAGCACCTTTGGGGGGGAAGTGGAAAAACTGTTTTTT
CASTFGGEVEKLFF